What follows describes a single T cell receptor beta chain. This clone's antigen is unknown. Base quality data are lacking; no much larger clone is found one base away. V is cut by 8 bases and J by 4 bases, and the space between the germline ends is 17 bases. The CDR3 numbers 14 residues from cysteine through phenylalanine. Kept here is only the CDR3 DNA, which spans 42 bases and is read in frame from base 1. CDR1 and CDR2 (SNHLY, FYNNEI) derive from the germline V gene. DNA was extracted from blood mononuclear cells, and the same DNA was used for both TCR and STAT3 sequencing. TCRbeta libraries were sequenced on an Illumina MiSeq, and an average of about 41,000 productive templates per sample was obtained. Multiplex PCR amplification was used to generate TCRbeta CDR3 libraries with the immunoSEQ assay. In the paper's pipeline: Following a previously defined approach, repertoire diversity was calculated, and values close to 0 point to extremely monoclonal samples. TCRdb limited this immuneACCESS table to in-frame rearrangements with V and J called. A share of clones is missing; checked studies link under half to unresolved V genes, and the rest is unexplained. V, J and clone size derive from that table, while D and trimming were established from the DNA sequence. Here the sample has tens of thousands of clones; 70% to 90% occur a single time. Together, the top ten hold 0.35% to 0.55% of the sample.

The data were obtained in a study of STAT3 mutations in large granular lymphocyte leukemia (dated by TCRdb to between 2019 and 2020). For the study in its entirety: Roughly half of the T-LGLL patients who were sequenced longitudinally carried canonical activating STAT3 mutations. From an initial cohort of under 250 LGL patients, about 17 representative T-LGLL cases were picked for longitudinal TCRbeta and STAT3 sequencing. Over half of the T-LGLL patients were given one or more immunosuppressive therapy regimens, and roughly 37% of the treated patients had a hematologic response. As controls within the study, a couple of patients with natural killer LGL leukemia were also sequenced longitudinally. Patients with T-cell large granular lymphocyte leukemia underwent serial deep sequencing of TCRbeta CDR3 and STAT3 to reconstruct clonal hierarchy and dynamics. On average, sequencing was done at 3 to 4.5 time points per patient, with the number of samplings ranging from 2 to 8. Results and caveats for the whole study, not just this receptor: Several patients had a dominant TCR clone burden greater than the STAT3 mutant burden, which suggests that the STAT3 mutation arose secondarily within a clone that had already expanded. In 6 of 18 patients, TCR clonotype switching occurred after therapy, and every newly emerging clone was STAT3 wild type. Because no samples were available when a clone first appeared, clonal expansion had to be inferred from samplings taken at other points. All T-LGLL patients had at least one immunodominant TCRbeta clonotype, and roughly half had multiple immunodominant subclonotypes. Because codominant clonotypes persisted in some patients, a small but highly pathogenic clone may have been missed. The linking of therapy response to changes in TCR clonal burden was complicated by variable intervals between samplings and differing treatment regimens.

This sequence was found in a human donor with T large granular lymphocyte leukemia. Some clones in this sample may be carry-over from other donors' samples. Sequenced input: PBMCs. The V and J segments used are TRBV2 and TRBJ1-1, with a weak D call of TRBD1 (6 bases match). This receptor carries the CDR3 CASLPDSRGTEAFF. The nucleotide sequence reads as follows: TGTGCCAGCCTCCCCGACAGCAGGGGCACTGAAGCTTTCTTT.